The 25 T cell receptor beta chains in this list originate from one sample, sequenced in a study of blood T cell repertoires in COVID-19. TCRdb's table, derived via immunoSEQ multiplex PCR, lists solely in-frame clones and lacks some. The sample records 300,000 to 350,000 clones, 80% to 90% being singletons. The sequencing sample was made of PBMCs or T cells enriched from blood (not recorded which). These receptors all come from a man aged 30 to 39 who had recovered from COVID-19.

This chain joins TRBV29-1 and TRBJ1-5, with 7 positions matching TRBD1. The trim removed 6 bases at V and 7 bases at J, leaving 3 bases unmatched. Germline lookup yields CDR1 SQVTM and CDR2 ANQGSEA. CDR3 length: 11 amino acids. CDR3 nucleotide sequence: TGCAGCGTCGGGGACAGCCAGCCCCAGCATTTT. Translation: CSVGDSQPQHF.

V and J are TRBV5-6 and TRBJ2-5; D gene uncertain. This CDR3 is built from 14 residues. Germline V gives CDR1 SGHDT, CDR2 YYEEEE. V was trimmed by 4 bases and J by 3 bases, leaving 13 bases between them. CDR3 bases: TGTGCCAGCAGCCACGCCTCAACGGAAGAGACCCAGTACTTC. Its translation is CASSHASTEETQYF.

The rearrangement uses TRBV6-5 and TRBJ1-4, with a weak D call TRBD1 (6 bases). CDR3 length: 14 residues. V lost 2 bases to trimming and J lost 7 bases, with 11 bases between them. Germline loops: CDR1 MNHEY, CDR2 SVGAGI. CDR3 amino acids: CASSYGGAGEKLFF. As DNA, the CDR3 is TGTGCCAGCAGTTACGGGGGGGCCGGTGAAAAACTGTTTTTT.

This clone appeared a few times. The chain recombines TRBV6-4 with TRBJ2-3; 9 positions match TRBD1. Germline-derived CDR1 and CDR2 are MRHNA and SNTAGT. This CDR3 is 15 amino acids long. Trimming at V came to 4 bases and at J to 2 bases, leaving 4 bases not matched to a gene. The CDR3 here is CASSVTGGYTDTQYF. CDR3 coding DNA: TGTGCCAGCAGTGTCACAGGGGGCTACACAGATACGCAGTATTTT.

As concerns this clone: The same CDR3 also results from other DNA sequences found in this sample. This rearrangement joins TRBV18 to TRBJ2-5, with no clear D. This CDR3 contains 13 residues. V was clipped by 0 bases and J by 2 bases, with 4 bases between them. Germline CDR1 KGHSH, CDR2 LQKENI. The CDR3 DNA follows: TGTGCCAGCTCACCACCGTCTCAAGAGACCCAGTACTTC. The encoded protein is CASSPPSQETQYF.

The rearrangement joins TRBV5-1 to TRBJ2-1; 13 nucleotides match TRBD2. This CDR3 contains 16 residues. With V trimmed by 4 bases and J by 8 bases, 9 bases remained unmatched. Germline CDR1 SGHRS, CDR2 YFSETQ. The CDR3 bases are TGCGCCAGCAGCCCCTTAACTAGCGGGGGGGCCCATGAGCAGTTCTTC. It specifies CASSPLTSGGAHEQFF. Looking up the rest from reference TRBV5-1 and TRBJ2-1 gives the full variable domain: KAGVTQTPRYLIKTRGQQVTLSCSPISGHRSVSWYQQTPGQGLQFLFEYFSETQRNKGNFPGRFSGRQFSNSRSEMNVSTLELGDSALYLCASSPLTSGGAHEQFFGPGTRLTVL.

The chain employs TRBV7-2 and TRBJ1-5; D is uncertain. The germline V gene has CDR1 SGHTA and CDR2 FQGNSA. This CDR3 region has 12 residues. V was shortened by 2 bases and J by 3 bases, with 2 bases between the two germline ends. The CDR3 DNA follows: TGTGCCAGCAGCTTACTCAATCAGCCCCAGCATTTT. Translation: CASSLLNQPQHF.

The chain has TRBV14 and TRBJ1-3; no clear D. Germline-derived CDR1 and CDR2 are SGHDN and FVKESK. V lost 1 base and J 1 base, leaving 11 bases between the germline ends. There are 16 residues in the CDR3. CDR3 residues: CASSQGLAGSGNTIYF. CDR3 nucleotides: TGTGCCAGCAGCCAAGGGCTGGCCGGGTCTGGAAACACCATATATTTT. The whole variable domain, remainder taken from reference TRBV14 and TRBJ1-3, is EAGVTQFPSHSVIEKGQTVTLRCDPISGHDNLYWYRRVMGKEIKFLLHFVKESKQDESGMPNNRFLAERTGGTYSTLKVQPAELEDSGVYFCASSQGLAGSGNTIYFGEGSWLTVV.

The V and J genes are TRBV18 and TRBJ2-3; 12 bases match TRBD2. The V gene end was trimmed by 4 bases and the J gene end by 2 bases; junction bases not matched to a gene: 1. The CDR3 extends over 15 amino acids. CDR1 and CDR2 from the germline V gene are KGHSH and LQKENI. The CDR3 here is CASSRTSGVTDTQYF. The CDR3 nucleotides are TGTGCCAGCTCACGGACTAGCGGGGTCACAGATACGCAGTATTTT.

This chain uses TRBV7-9 with TRBJ1-4; D call uncertain. Germline V CDR1 and CDR2: SEHNR, FQNEAQ (reference sequence). This CDR3 contains 12 residues. Deletions cut 1 base from V and 8 bases from J, with 5 bases between. CDR3 coding DNA: TGTGCCAGCAGCTTAGGAGGGGAAAAACTGTTTTTT. Its protein is CASSLGGEKLFF. Using reference TRBV7-9 and TRBJ1-4 for the parts outside the CDR3, the full variable domain is DTGVSQNPRHKITKRGQNVTFRCDPISEHNRLYWYRQTLGQGPEFLTYFQNEAQLEKSRLLSDRFSAERPKGSFSTLEIQRTEQGDSAMYLCASSLGGEKLFFGSGTQLSVL.

The chain uses TRBV3-1 (or the pseudogene TRBV3-2) and TRBJ1-3, with 8 bases identical to TRBD1. There are 16 residues in the CDR3. Trimming cost V 3 bases and J 7 bases; bases outside gene matches: 11. Germline-derived CDR1 and CDR2 are LGHDT and YNNKEL (reference sequence). As DNA, the CDR3 is TGTGCCAGCAGCCACTACGGACAGGGAGTTGGGAACACCATATATTTT. Translated: CASSHYGQGVGNTIYF.

The chain is built from TRBV5-1 and TRBJ1-6; 8 bases match TRBD1. Germline V gives CDR1 SGHRS, CDR2 YFSETQ. The CDR3 contains 14 residues. Trimming at V came to 4 bases and at J to 6 bases, leaving 3 bases not matched to a gene. CDR3 in DNA: TGCGCCAGCAGCCGGGACAGGAGTAATTCACCCCTCCACTTT. It translates to CASSRDRSNSPLHF.

In the case of this clone: Different DNA sequences within this sample yield the same CDR3. This chain connects TRBV2 to TRBJ2-5, with 8 bases that match TRBD1. Germline CDR1 SNHLY, CDR2 FYNNEI. The length of the CDR3 is 13 residues. With V trimmed by 6 bases and J by 5 bases, 5 bases remained unmatched. The CDR3 spells CASRDRGGETQYF. Here the CDR3 DNA reads TGTGCCAGCAGAGACAGGGGCGGTGAGACCCAGTACTTC.

The DNA for the CDR3 is TGCGCCAGCAGTGAGAACGACTGGGGGCACGAGCAGTACTTC. Protein product: CASSENDWGHEQYF. The rearrangement uses TRBV10-2 and TRBJ2-7; TRBD1 might be the D (6 bases). From germline, CDR1 is WSHSY and CDR2 SAAADI. The CDR3 runs 14 residues. Trimming removed 2 bases at V and 5 bases at J, with 13 bases between.

The V gene is TRBV7-9, the J gene TRBJ1-4, with 8 bases aligning to TRBD1. The CDR3 totals 17 residues. Germline trimming cut 4 bases from V and 5 bases from J; bases unmatched to any gene: 12. Germline V CDR1 and CDR2: SEHNR, FQNEAQ (reference sequence). The CDR3 nucleotides read TGTGCCAGCAGCTATATCGGACAGGGAGTAACGAATGAAAAACTGTTTTTT. Amino acid sequence: CASSYIGQGVTNEKLFF.

The table lists this clone with a count of one. The gene calls are TRBV19 and TRBJ1-5, with D maybe TRBD1 (5 bases). V lost 0 bases and J lost 8, with 5 bases in between. Germline-derived CDR1 and CDR2 are LNHDA and SQIVND (reference sequence). The CDR3 has 12 amino acids. The CDR3 nucleotides read TGTGCCAGTAGTATAGAAGGGGAGCCCCAGCATTTT. Residues: CASSIEGEPQHF.

In DNA, the CDR3 is TGTGCCAGCGCCGAGACTAGCTCCTACGAGCAGTACTTC. As protein: CASAETSSYEQYF. The chain employs TRBV18 and TRBJ2-7; D might be TRBD2 (6 bases). The germline V gene encodes CDR1 KGHSH and CDR2 LQKENI. V lost 8 bases to trimming and J lost 0 bases, with 11 bases between them. This CDR3 contains 13 residues. The whole variable domain, remainder taken from reference TRBV18 and TRBJ2-7, is NAGVMQNPRHLVRRRGQEARLRCSPMKGHSHVYWYRQLPEEGLKFMVYLQKENIIDESGMPKERFSAEFPKEGPSILRIQQVVRGDSAAYFCASAETSSYEQYFGPGTRLTVT.

The chain couples TRBV5-4 to TRBJ2-7; maybe TRBD2 (6 bases). V lost 3 bases and J 4 bases, leaving 14 bases between the germline ends. This CDR3 is built from 14 residues. CDR1 and CDR2 from the germline V gene are SGHNT and YYREEE (reference sequence). This CDR3 reads CASSSSGAGYEQYF. CDR3 in DNA: TGTGCCAGCAGCTCCTCCGGGGCGGGGTACGAGCAGTACTTC.

The chain joins TRBV28 to TRBJ2-7; D remains ambiguous. Germline CDR1 MDHEN, CDR2 SYDVKM. The V end lost 6 bases, the J end lost 3 bases, and 21 bases lay between the germline ends. This CDR3 has 16 amino acids. CDR3: CASRTRPTVINYEQYF. CDR3 sequence (DNA): TGTGCCAGCAGAACCCGACCCACAGTGATCAACTACGAGCAGTACTTC.

V gene TRBV9 combines with J gene TRBJ2-3, with TRBD2 matching 9 bases. CDR3 length equals 17 residues. V trimming: 0 bases; J trimming: 2 bases; junction bases outside the gene matches: 7. Germline V gene data show CDR1 as SGDLS and CDR2 as YYNGEE. CDR3 bases: TGTGCCAGCAGCGTAGCGGGACTAGCTGAAGACACAGATACGCAGTATTTT. Translated: CASSVAGLAEDTDTQYF. Combining the CDR3 with reference TRBV9 and TRBJ2-3 gives the whole variable domain DSGVTQTPKHLITATGQRVTLRCSPRSGDLSVYWYQQSLDQGLQFLIQYYNGEERAKGNILERFSAQQFPDLHSELNLSSLELGDSALYFCASSVAGLAEDTDTQYFGPGTRLTVL.

The chain recombines TRBV19 with TRBJ1-5; no reliable D call. V gave up 7 bases and J gave up 4 bases, with 8 bases separating them. Germline V gene lookup returns CDR1 LNHDA and CDR2 SQIVND (reference sequence). This CDR3 contains 12 residues. The CDR3 DNA is TGTGCCAGTAAGCGGAAGAATCAGCCCCAGCATTTT. Translating gives CASKRKNQPQHF.

The chain employs TRBV6-2 or TRBV6-3 and TRBJ2-5; 11 bases match TRBD2. Germline CDR1 MNHEY, CDR2 SVGEGT. CDR3 length: 17 amino acids. V lost 6 bases, J lost 3 bases, and 12 bases stayed unmatched. Here the CDR3 reads CASSPLAGGFPEETQYF. CDR3 sequence (DNA): TGTGCCAGCAGCCCTCTAGCGGGGGGTTTCCCGGAAGAGACCCAGTACTTC.

J is TRBJ2-7 and V is TRBV18; 10 positions match TRBD2. Germline CDR1 and CDR2: KGHSH and LQKENI. V shed 3 bases and J 2 bases; nucleotides not matched to a gene: 4. The CDR3 contains 15 residues. This CDR3 reads CASSPGLAATYEQYF. The CDR3 DNA sequence: TGTGCCAGCTCACCTGGACTAGCGGCAACCTACGAGCAGTACTTC.

This rearrangement joins TRBV24-1 to TRBJ1-2, with a tentative D call TRBD1 (6 bases). CDR3 size: 11 residues. Trimming removed 9 bases from V and 3 bases from J, with 7 bases in between. From germline, CDR1 is KGHDR and CDR2 SFDVKD. The CDR3 DNA follows: TGTGCCACCTCAGGGGACTATGGCTACACCTTC. Translating it yields CATSGDYGYTF.

The chain has TRBV5-4 and TRBJ1-1; 7 nucleotides line up with TRBD1. The trim removed 2 bases at V and 3 bases at J, leaving 4 bases unmatched. Germline V gives CDR1 SGHNT, CDR2 YYREEE (reference sequence). The CDR3 has 14 amino acids. CDR3 residues: CASSFSGGYTEAFF. For the CDR3, the DNA is TGTGCCAGCAGCTTTTCAGGGGGTTACACTGAAGCTTTCTTT.